The rows below give T cell receptor beta chains drawn from one sample of a study of T-cell reconstitution after alpha-beta-depleted transplantation in children. TCRdb re-derived calls from the PCR reads in MiXCR, one entry per CDR3 protein. The profile shows approximately 640,000 distinct CDR3 sequences, roughly 15% of them singletons. The sample was PBMCs from the stem cell graft donor, taken from the stem cell graft. The source of these receptors is a human donor who donated a stem cell graft to a child with acute myeloid leukemia. The CDR3 runs from the conserved cysteine through the conserved F or W.

j_gene	v_gene	CDR3aa
TRBJ2-2	TRBV7-3	CASSLTAGRVGTGELFF
TRBJ2-2	TRBV6-1	CASSVAGGPTGELFF
TRBJ1-2	TRBV11-1	CASSSGTTFYGYTF
TRBJ1-1	TRBV20-1	CSARDIGFVRGSEAFF
TRBJ2-1	TRBV29-1	CSGRKGGGALEQFF
TRBJ2-1	TRBV28	CASSMGGLDEQFF
TRBJ2-1	TRBV5-5	CASSSDGTSGYNEQFF
TRBJ2-7	TRBV7-2	CASSPDRAAYEQYF
TRBJ1-1	TRBV10-3	CAISEFIGQGTTEAFF
TRBJ1-2	TRBV20-1	CRTDRTLDGYTF
TRBJ2-5	TRBV20-1	CSAGGRGTPQETQYF
TRBJ1-4	TRBV12-3/TRBV12-4	CASSPGKNEKLFF
TRBJ2-5	TRBV5-1	CASSLTGPSSQETQYF
TRBJ1-3	TRBV10-2	CASSTPTSITFGRIEGGNTIYF
TRBJ2-7	TRBV29-1	CSVEDTTGPYEQYF
TRBJ2-5	TRBV7-2	CASSARDGETQYF
TRBJ2-1	TRBV4-1	CASSQGAARYNEQFF
TRBJ2-3	TRBV6-5	CASSYEPFGTDTQYF
TRBJ1-1	TRBV10-2	CASSGQGGRTEAFF
TRBJ1-1	TRBV30	CAWSGQGMNTEAFF
TRBJ1-2	TRBV5-5	CASSLDWGRGYTF
TRBJ1-5	TRBV7-9	CASSSTTGGPNQPQHF
TRBJ1-3	TRBV7-2	CASSLAGGITRISGNTIYF
TRBJ2-5	TRBV4-3	CASSRLLQGEETQYF
TRBJ2-1	TRBV30	CAWGFANNEQFF
TRBJ2-1	TRBV29-1	CSVLGQGAWNEQFF
TRBJ2-5	TRBV13	CASSLDREETQYF
TRBJ2-2	TRBV20-1	CSARALGQPTGELFF
TRBJ2-5	TRBV7-2	CASSLVSRSQETQYF
TRBJ1-5	TRBV5-1	CASSLGVGEGQPQHF
TRBJ2-5	TRBV24-1	CATSDGDLRRQYF
TRBJ1-1	TRBV20-1	CSARDDRGVTEAFF
TRBJ2-4	TRBV20-1	CSAPRTSGGADIQYF
TRBJ2-5	TRBV7-6	CASSFGHRAQETQYF
TRBJ1-2	TRBV5-1	CASSLNREVGYTF
TRBJ1-2	TRBV6-1	CASRLPEASGYTF
TRBJ2-6	TRBV7-3	CASSRGTGLSGANVLTF
TRBJ1-6	TRBV10-2	CASSGLGPSSYNSPLHF
TRBJ2-1	TRBV7-9	CASSKGQEGSYNEQFF
TRBJ1-2	TRBV4-3	CASSQIQGAEGYTF
TRBJ2-5	TRBV7-3	CASSSKGDSLQETQYF
TRBJ2-7	TRBV7-7	CASSPMNRDPPYEQYF
TRBJ2-7	TRBV27	CASARDVSYEQYF
TRBJ2-2	TRBV12-3/TRBV12-4	CASSFVSGRELFF
TRBJ2-2	TRBV4-2	CASSQWDSNTGELFF
TRBJ1-1	TRBV7-2	CASSLLQGGWNTEAFF
TRBJ2-3	TRBV5-5	CASSSSRWGDTQYF
TRBJ2-5	TRBV20-1	CSAPRGQGKETQYF
TRBJ1-5	TRBV20-1	CSANGRAGFNQPQHF
TRBJ2-2	TRBV20-1	CSAQTTSYTGELFF
TRBJ2-2	TRBV9	CASSTYGELFF
TRBJ2-3	TRBV29-1	CSVGAGRAFDTQYF
TRBJ1-5	TRBV9	CASSAGGNQPQHF
TRBJ2-4	TRBV20-1	CSAPQGGIQYF
TRBJ2-5	TRBV20-1	CSARDRPSQLGETQYF
TRBJ2-5	TRBV20-1	CSARVPGSNQETQYF
TRBJ1-2	TRBV28	CASRLTGTVDYGYTF
TRBJ1-2	TRBV9	CASSVGTGRLEGYGYTF
TRBJ2-2	TRBV29-1	CSVEQGAGELFF